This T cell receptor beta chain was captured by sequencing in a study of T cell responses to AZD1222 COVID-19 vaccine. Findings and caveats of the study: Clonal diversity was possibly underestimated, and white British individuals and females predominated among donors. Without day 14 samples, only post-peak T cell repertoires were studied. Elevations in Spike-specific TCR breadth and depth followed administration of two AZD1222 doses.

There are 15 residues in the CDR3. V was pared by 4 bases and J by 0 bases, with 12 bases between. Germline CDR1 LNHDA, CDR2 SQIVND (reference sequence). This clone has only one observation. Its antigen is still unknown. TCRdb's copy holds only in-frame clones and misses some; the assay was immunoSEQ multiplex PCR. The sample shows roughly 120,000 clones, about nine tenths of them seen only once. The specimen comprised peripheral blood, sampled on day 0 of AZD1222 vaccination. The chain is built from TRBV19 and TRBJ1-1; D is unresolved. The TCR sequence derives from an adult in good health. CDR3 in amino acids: CASSTSPLLNTEAFF. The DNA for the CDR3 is TGTGCCAGTAGTACTAGCCCCCTACTGAACACTGAAGCTTTCTTT. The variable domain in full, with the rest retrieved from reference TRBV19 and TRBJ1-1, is DGGITQSPKYLFRKEGQNVTLSCEQNLNHDAMYWYRQDPGQGLRLIYYSQIVNDFQKGDIAEGYSVSREKKESFPLTVTSAQKNPTAFYLCASSTSPLLNTEAFFGQGTRLTVV.